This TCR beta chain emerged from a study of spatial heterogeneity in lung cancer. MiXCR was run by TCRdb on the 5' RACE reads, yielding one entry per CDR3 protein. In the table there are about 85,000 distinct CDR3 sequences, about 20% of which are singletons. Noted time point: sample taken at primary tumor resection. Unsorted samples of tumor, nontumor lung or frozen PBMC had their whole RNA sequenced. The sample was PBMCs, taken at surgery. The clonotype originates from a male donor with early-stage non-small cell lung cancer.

The CDR3 region has the DNA TGCGCCAGCAGCCAAGCGGTCCGGGCGAACTATGGCTACACCTTC. The encoded protein is CASSQAVRANYGYTF. This chain uses TRBV4-3 with TRBJ1-2; no firm D call. The germline V gene has CDR1 LGHNA and CDR2 YSLEER. The CDR3 runs to 15 residues. The V end lost 1 base, the J end lost 2 bases, and 11 bases lay between the germline ends.